The next 22 T cell receptor beta chains were all read from a single sample in a study of blood T cell repertoires in COVID-19. Assay: immunoSEQ multiplex PCR; the TCRdb copy retains only in-frame clones and omits some. Among 60,000 to 75,000 clones listed, around 87% were seen once. Sequencing was done on a sample of peripheral blood. These receptor sequences come from a man aged 50 or older with active COVID-19.

The V gene is TRBV4-1, the J gene TRBJ1-1, with D perhaps matching TRBD1 (6 bases). The germline V gene has CDR1 MGHRA and CDR2 YSYEKL. CDR3 length: 15 residues. Trimming removed 4 bases from V and 1 base from J, with 13 bases in between. CDR3 sequence (DNA): TGCGCCAGCAGCCCGCGGACAGCTACGAACACTGAAGCTTTCTTT. It encodes CASSPRTATNTEAFF.

V usage is TRBV5-6 and J usage is TRBJ1-2; 8 bases agree with TRBD1. Germline CDR1 and CDR2: SGHDT and YYEEEE. CDR3 size: 13 residues. Trimming at V came to 4 bases and at J to 6 bases, leaving 5 bases not matched to a gene. The CDR3 DNA follows: TGTGCCAGCAGCCGAGACAGGGGCAATGGCTACACCTTC. Translating it yields CASSRDRGNGYTF.

This chain uses TRBV6-5 with TRBJ2-3, with unresolved D. Trimming pared 4 bases from V and 1 base from J, leaving 12 bases between. The CDR3 loop spans 15 amino acids. Germline V gives CDR1 MNHEY, CDR2 SVGAGI. The CDR3 DNA sequence: TGTGCCAGCAGTTCAACATGGGCCGGCACAGATACGCAGTATTTT. Amino acids: CASSSTWAGTDTQYF.

The chain couples TRBV6-6 to TRBJ2-1; D gene ambiguous. This CDR3 region has 14 residues. CDR1 is MNHNY, CDR2 SVGAGI, per germline (reference sequence). The germline V and J ends were trimmed by 0 bases and 4 bases, with 7 bases remaining between them. CDR3 loop: CASSYSRIYNEQFF. CDR3 in DNA: TGTGCCAGCAGTTACTCGAGAATATACAATGAGCAGTTCTTC.

This chain connects TRBV6-5 to TRBJ1-3; 8 bases map to TRBD1. V dropped 4 bases and J dropped 4; count of bases not matched to a gene: 6. Germline assignment: CDR1 MNHEY and CDR2 SVGAGI. The CDR3 is made up of 15 amino acids. CDR3 residues: CASSSGGAGGNTIYF. DNA for the CDR3: TGTGCCAGCAGTTCAGGGGGCGCGGGAGGAAACACCATATATTTT.

The CDR3 is CASSVAQGATEAFF. CDR3 DNA sequence: TGTGCCAGCAGCGTAGCCCAGGGGGCCACTGAAGCTTTCTTT. The rearrangement uses TRBV9 and TRBJ1-1; TRBD1 matches at 8 bases. With 0 bases clipped from V and 4 bases from J, the junction kept 2 bases outside the gene matches. The CDR3 contains 14 residues. Germline assignment: CDR1 SGDLS and CDR2 YYNGEE.

This chain uses TRBV5-4 with TRBJ2-4; TRBD1 aligns across 7 bases. The V and J ends lost 2 bases and 3 bases, in that order; junction bases with no gene match: 2. The CDR3 is made up of 14 amino acids. In germline, CDR1 is SGHNT, CDR2 YYREEE (reference sequence). The CDR3 sequence is CASSLDRVKNIQYF. The CDR3 DNA is TGTGCCAGCAGCTTAGACAGGGTCAAAAACATTCAGTACTTC.

The chain joins TRBV14 to TRBJ1-1; D uncertain. The germline CDR1 and CDR2 sequences are SGHDN and FVKESK. This CDR3 has 13 residues. The V and J ends lost 0 bases and 5 bases respectively, with 7 bases between them. CDR3 sequence (DNA): TGTGCCAGCAGCCAAGATATCTCGACTGAAGCTTTCTTT. Its protein product is CASSQDISTEAFF.

This clone came up once. The chain joins TRBV27 to TRBJ1-4; 12 nucleotides align to TRBD1. CDR3 size: 15 residues. Per the germline V gene, CDR1 is MNHEY and CDR2 is SMNVEV (reference sequence). With 5 bases clipped from V and 7 bases from J, the junction kept 5 bases outside the gene matches. CDR3 DNA: TGTGCCAGCAGTGCCCGGGACAGGGGGCTTGAAAAACTGTTTTTT. It specifies CASSARDRGLEKLFF.

The chain uses TRBV10-2 and TRBJ2-1, with D uncertain. The CDR3 length is 12 residues. Germline-derived CDR1 and CDR2 are WSHSY and SAAADI. V was trimmed by 3 bases and J by 6 bases, leaving 6 bases between them. CDR3 bases: TGCGCCAGCAGTGAAACTCGCAATGAGCAGTTCTTC. Its translation is CASSETRNEQFF.

The V and J genes are TRBV30 and TRBJ1-2; TRBD1 might be the D (5 bases). V shed 2 bases and J shed 5 bases, with 15 bases lying between them. CDR1 is GTSNPN and CDR2 is SVGIG in the germline V gene (reference sequence). The CDR3 extends over 14 amino acids. CDR3 amino acids: CAWSTPGGGYGYTF. The CDR3 DNA follows: TGTGCCTGGAGTACCCCGGGGGGGGGTTATGGCTACACCTTC.

The rearrangement links TRBV18 to TRBJ2-1; TRBD2 matches 13 bases. Trimming at V came to 3 bases and at J to 7 bases, leaving 12 bases not matched to a gene. The CDR3 consists of 18 residues. From germline, CDR1 is KGHSH and CDR2 LQKENI. The CDR3 coding sequence is TGTGCCAGCTCACCGAGACTAGCGGGAGGCCTTAGAGGGAATGAGCAGTTCTTC. Translation gives CASSPRLAGGLRGNEQFF.

The chain couples TRBV7-3 to TRBJ1-1; the D is unclear. The CDR3 runs 13 residues. With 6 bases removed from V and 1 base from J, the gap between germline ends came to 9 bases. Germline loops: CDR1 SGHTA, CDR2 FQGTGA. Here the CDR3 DNA reads TGTGCCAGCAGGAAACTACGGAACACTGAAGCTTTCTTT. It encodes CASRKLRNTEAFF.

The chain joins TRBV19 to TRBJ1-1; 7 nucleotides line up with TRBD1. The ends lost 5 bases at V and 5 bases at J; junction bases unmatched: 2. CDR3 length: 12 amino acids. Germline CDR1 reads LNHDA; CDR2 reads SQIVND (reference sequence). The CDR3 protein is CASSVRGTEAFF. The CDR3 nucleotides are TGTGCCAGTAGTGTCAGGGGGACTGAAGCTTTCTTT.

The chain joins TRBV7-2 to TRBJ1-5; 12 nucleotides line up with TRBD1. V was clipped by 5 bases and J by 5 bases; unmatched bases: 7. The CDR3 spans 16 residues. Per germline, CDR1 SGHTA and CDR2 FQGNSA. The CDR3 protein is CASSLGTGGSYQPQHF. The CDR3 DNA follows: TGTGCCAGCAGCCTCGGGACAGGGGGCTCATATCAGCCCCAGCATTTT.

This sequence joins TRBV27 and TRBJ2-7; TRBD1 might be the D (6 bases). V lost 5 bases and J lost 5, with 13 bases in between. Germline V gene data show CDR1 as MNHEY and CDR2 as SMNVEV (reference sequence). The CDR3 runs to 13 residues. CDR3 coding DNA: TGTGCCAGCAGTGTACAGGGTACCCACGAGCAGTACTTC. Translated: CASSVQGTHEQYF.

This chain connects TRBV6-2 or TRBV6-3 to TRBJ1-5, with 9 nucleotides matching TRBD1. Trimming at V came to 2 bases and at J to 6 bases, leaving 8 bases not matched to a gene. Germline V gives CDR1 MNHEY, CDR2 SVGEGT. The CDR3 consists of 16 residues. The CDR3, as DNA: TGTGCCAGCAGTTACAGCACGACAGGGGGTCCTCAGCCCCAGCATTTT. Its protein product is CASSYSTTGGPQPQHF.

The chain uses TRBV28 and TRBJ2-7, with TRBD1 matching 9 bases. V gave up 5 bases and J gave up 3 bases; unmatched junction bases: 8. Germline loops: CDR1 MDHEN, CDR2 SYDVKM. This CDR3 comprises 15 residues. The chain's CDR3 is CASSNLGTGNYEQYF. CDR3 DNA: TGTGCCAGCAGTAACTTAGGGACAGGGAACTACGAGCAGTACTTC.

The rearrangement links TRBV4-3 to TRBJ1-2, with no clear D. The CDR3 is 15 amino acids. The V gene's germline CDR1 is LGHNA and CDR2 YSLEER. V was pared by 1 base and J by 3 bases, with 12 bases between. CDR3: CASSQGPGADYGYTF. Here the CDR3 DNA reads TGCGCCAGCAGCCAAGGGCCCGGCGCGGACTATGGCTACACCTTC.

DNA of the CDR3: TGTGCCAGCAGCTTTGGACAAACCCCCTCCTACGAGCAGTACTTC. Amino acids: CASSFGQTPSYEQYF. The chain couples TRBV7-2 to TRBJ2-7; possibly TRBD1 for D (5 bases). The CDR3 contains 15 residues. Germline V lookup: CDR1 SGHTA, CDR2 FQGNSA. V was trimmed by 3 bases and J by 0 bases, leaving 12 bases between them.

The V gene is TRBV4-2, the J gene TRBJ2-3; D is undetermined. Trimming stripped 1 base from V and 6 bases from J, with 11 bases between. This CDR3 has 14 residues. Germline CDR1 is LGHNA and CDR2 is YNFKEQ. The CDR3 DNA is TGTGCCAGCAGCCAAGCGGGTGCCCGCGATACGCAGTATTTT. Its translation: CASSQAGARDTQYF.

The chain is built from TRBV7-2 and TRBJ2-6; TRBD2 is a possible D gene (5 bases). Germline loops: CDR1 SGHTA, CDR2 FQGNSA. This CDR3 has 15 residues. The germline V and J ends were trimmed by 3 bases and 0 bases, with 6 bases remaining between them. The CDR3 spells CASSFRGSGANVLTF. The CDR3 DNA sequence: TGTGCCAGCAGCTTTCGGGGCTCTGGGGCCAACGTCCTGACTTTC.